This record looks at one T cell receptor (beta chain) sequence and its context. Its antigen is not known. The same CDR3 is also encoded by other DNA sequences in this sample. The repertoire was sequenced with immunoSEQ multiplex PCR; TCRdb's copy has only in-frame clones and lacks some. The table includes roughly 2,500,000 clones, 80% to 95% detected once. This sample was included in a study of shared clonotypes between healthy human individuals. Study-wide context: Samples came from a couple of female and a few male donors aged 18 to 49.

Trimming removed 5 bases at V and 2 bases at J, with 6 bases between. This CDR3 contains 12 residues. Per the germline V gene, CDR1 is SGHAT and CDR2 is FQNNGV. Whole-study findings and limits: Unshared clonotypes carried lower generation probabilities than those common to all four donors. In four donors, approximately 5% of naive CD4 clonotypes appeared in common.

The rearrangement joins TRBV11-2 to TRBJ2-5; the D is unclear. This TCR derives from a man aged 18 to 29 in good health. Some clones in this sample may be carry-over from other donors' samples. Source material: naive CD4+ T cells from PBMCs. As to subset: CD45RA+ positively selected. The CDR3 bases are TGTGCCAGCAGCAACCTTCAAGAGACCCAGTACTTC. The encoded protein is CASSNLQETQYF.